This passage covers 10 T cell receptor beta chains from one sample sequenced in a study of identical twins. Each CDR3 protein is one row after TCRdb ran MiXCR on the 5' RACE reads. There are 400,000 to 500,000 distinct CDR3 sequences in the sample; about 18% occur only once, and about 12% lies in the top ten. Sequences were obtained from naive T cells sorted from blood. The receptor source for this set is a man between 50 and 59 years old in good health.

Only a few counts were recorded for this clonotype. The chain recombines TRBV5-1 with TRBJ1-6; D is perhaps TRBD1 (6 bases). CDR3 length equals 15 residues. Germline CDR1 SGHRS, CDR2 YFSETQ. Trimming shortened V by 3 bases and J by 8 bases, and 15 bases separated the two germline ends. This CDR3 is CASSYRTASDSPLHF. CDR3 DNA: TGCGCCAGCAGCTACCGGACAGCCTCTGATTCACCCCTCCACTTT. Drawing the rest from reference TRBV5-1 and TRBJ1-6, the complete variable domain is KAGVTQTPRYLIKTRGQQVTLSCSPISGHRSVSWYQQTPGQGLQFLFEYFSETQRNKGNFPGRFSGRQFSNSRSEMNVSTLELGDSALYLCASSYRTASDSPLHFGNGTRLTVT.

The table lists this clonotype with many counts. The chain is built from TRBV20-1 and TRBJ2-3, with D unclear. Per the germline V gene, CDR1 is DFQATT and CDR2 is SNEGSKA (reference sequence). Trimming took 8 bases from V and 7 from J, leaving 10 bases between them. The CDR3 has 10 residues. The CDR3 nucleotides are TGCAGTCCCATGCTGTATACGCAGTATTTT. Translated, it gives CSPMLYTQYF.

The chain carries TRBV11-2 and TRBJ2-7; 11 bases align to TRBD2. CDR1 and CDR2 (germline): SGHAT, FQNNGV. There are 14 residues in the CDR3. After removal of 5 bases from V and 0 bases from J, the junction contained 0 bases not matched to a gene. The CDR3 sequence: CASSGTSGSYEQYF. CDR3 nucleotides: TGTGCCAGCAGCGGGACTAGCGGCTCCTACGAGCAGTACTTC. The full variable domain, completed using reference TRBV11-2 and TRBJ2-7, is EAGVAQSPRYKIIEKRQSVAFWCNPISGHATLYWYQQILGQGPKLLIQFQNNGVVDDSQLPKDRFSAERLKGVDSTLKIQPAKLEDSAVYLCASSGTSGSYEQYFGPGTRLTVT.

V is TRBV6-2 or TRBV6-3 and J is TRBJ2-1, with a weak D call TRBD2 (5 bases). CDR3 length: 17 residues. The germline CDR1 and CDR2 sequences are MNHEY and SVGEGT. V lost 6 bases and J lost 4, with 22 bases in between. In DNA form, the CDR3 reads TGTGCCAGCAGCACAAAACAGCAGCGGAAGAGTTACAATGAGCAGTTCTTC. Translating it yields CASSTKQQRKSYNEQFF.

This clonotype occurred many times. The CDR3 coding sequence is TGCAGTGCTAGAGATGAGACCCGGGGCTCCGAGCAGTTCTTC. It encodes CSARDETRGSEQFF. The chain is built from TRBV20-1 and TRBJ2-1, with D possibly being TRBD1 or TRBD2 (5 bases each). From germline, CDR1 is DFQATT and CDR2 SNEGSKA (reference sequence). Trimming took off 0 bases at V and 10 bases at J, with 16 bases between the two ends. There are 14 residues in the CDR3.

The sample holds many counts of this clonotype. The gene calls are TRBV5-1 and TRBJ2-5; D remains ambiguous. This CDR3 region has 15 residues. The germline V gene has CDR1 SGHRS and CDR2 YFSETQ. V lost 0 bases, J lost 3 bases, and 12 bases lay in between. The CDR3 here is CASSLGLRLEETQYF. CDR3 nucleotides: TGCGCCAGCAGCTTGGGTCTACGTCTAGAAGAGACCCAGTACTTC.

This clonotype was detected ten times or more. This rearrangement joins TRBV5-1 to TRBJ2-7, with 7 bases identical to TRBD2. J gave up 4 bases and V 0 bases, and 10 bases lay outside the gene matches. Germline CDR1 and CDR2: SGHRS and YFSETQ. The CDR3 is 16 amino acids. The CDR3 spells CASSLAPYGGSYEQYF. CDR3 sequence (DNA): TGCGCCAGCAGCTTGGCCCCTTACGGGGGGAGTTACGAGCAGTACTTC.

This clonotype has more than one count but fewer than ten. J is TRBJ2-7 and V is TRBV6-2 or TRBV6-3; 9 nucleotides match TRBD1. Germline CDR1 and CDR2: MNHEY and SVGEGT. V dropped 6 bases and J dropped 2; count of bases not matched to a gene: 11. The CDR3 is 16 amino acids. CDR3 loop: CASRITGTGLTYEQYF. In nucleotides, the CDR3 is TGTGCCAGCAGGATAACAGGGACAGGGCTAACCTACGAGCAGTACTTC.

This clonotype appeared a few times. CDR3 amino acids: CASSQEPSGVGQETQYF. CDR3 DNA sequence: TGTGCCAGCAGCCAAGAGCCTTCTGGGGTCGGCCAAGAGACCCAGTACTTC. The V call is TRBV3-1, the J call TRBJ2-5; no clear D gene. With 0 bases removed from V and 1 base from J, the gap between germline ends came to 15 bases. The CDR3 consists of 17 residues. In germline, CDR1 is LGHDT, CDR2 YNNKEL (reference sequence).

The V gene is TRBV20-1, the J gene TRBJ1-6, with a weak D call TRBD1 (5 bases). Germline-derived CDR1 and CDR2 are DFQATT and SNEGSKA (reference sequence). The CDR3 length is 14 residues. Trimming left V 8 bases short and J 7 bases short, with 18 bases between. The CDR3 sequence is CSSPPWGANSPLHF. CDR3 in DNA: TGCAGTTCCCCTCCTTGGGGCGCAAATTCACCCCTCCACTTT.